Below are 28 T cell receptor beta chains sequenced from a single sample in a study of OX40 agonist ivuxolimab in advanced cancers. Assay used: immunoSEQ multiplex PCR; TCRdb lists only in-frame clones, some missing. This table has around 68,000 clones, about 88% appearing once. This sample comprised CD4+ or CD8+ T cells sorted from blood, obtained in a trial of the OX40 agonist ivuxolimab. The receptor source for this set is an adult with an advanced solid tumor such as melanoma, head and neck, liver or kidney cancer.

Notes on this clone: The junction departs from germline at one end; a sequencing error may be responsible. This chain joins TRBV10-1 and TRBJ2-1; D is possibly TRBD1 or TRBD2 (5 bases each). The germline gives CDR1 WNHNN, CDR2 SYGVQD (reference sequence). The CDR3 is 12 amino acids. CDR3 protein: CASGLGDQVVVF. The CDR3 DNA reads TGCGCCAGCGGGTTGGGGGACCAGGTGGTGGTCTTC.

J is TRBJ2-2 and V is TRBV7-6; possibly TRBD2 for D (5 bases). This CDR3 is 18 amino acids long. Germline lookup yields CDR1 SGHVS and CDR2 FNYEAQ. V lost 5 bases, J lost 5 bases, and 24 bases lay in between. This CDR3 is CASSILSGLRSVTGELFF. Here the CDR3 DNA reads TGTGCCAGCAGCATTCTATCTGGACTCCGATCGGTTACCGGGGAGCTGTTTTTT.

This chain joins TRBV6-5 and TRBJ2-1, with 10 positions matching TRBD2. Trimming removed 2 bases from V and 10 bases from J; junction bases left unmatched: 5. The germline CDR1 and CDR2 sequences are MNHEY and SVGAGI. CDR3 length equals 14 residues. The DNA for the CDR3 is TGTGCCAGCAGTTACGGGCTAGCGGGAGTCGAGCAGTTCTTC. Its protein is CASSYGLAGVEQFF.

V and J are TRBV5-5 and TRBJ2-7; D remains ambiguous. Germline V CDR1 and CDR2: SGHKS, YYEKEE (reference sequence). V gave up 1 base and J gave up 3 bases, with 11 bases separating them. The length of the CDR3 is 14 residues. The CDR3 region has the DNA TGTGCCAGCAGCTTGCAGCCTGTGCTCTACGAGCAGTACTTC. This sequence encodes CASSLQPVLYEQYF.

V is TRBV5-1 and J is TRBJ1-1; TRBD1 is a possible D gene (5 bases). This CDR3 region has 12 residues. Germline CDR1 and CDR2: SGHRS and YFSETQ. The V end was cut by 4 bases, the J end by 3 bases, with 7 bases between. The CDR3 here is CASSMGDTEAFF. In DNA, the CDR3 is TGCGCCAGCAGCATGGGGGACACTGAAGCTTTCTTT.

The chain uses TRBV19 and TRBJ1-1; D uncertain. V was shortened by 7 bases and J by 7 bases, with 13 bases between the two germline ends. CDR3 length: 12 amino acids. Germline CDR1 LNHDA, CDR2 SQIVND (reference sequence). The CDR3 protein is CASTQSRNEAFF. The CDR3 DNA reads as TGTGCCAGTACCCAAAGTCGTAATGAAGCTTTCTTT.

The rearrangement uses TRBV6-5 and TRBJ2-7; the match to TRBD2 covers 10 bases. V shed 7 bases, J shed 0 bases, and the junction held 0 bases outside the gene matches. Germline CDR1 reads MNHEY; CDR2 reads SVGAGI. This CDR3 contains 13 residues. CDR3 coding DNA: TGTGCCAGCACTAGCGGGAGCTCCTACGAGCAGTACTTC. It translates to CASTSGSSYEQYF.

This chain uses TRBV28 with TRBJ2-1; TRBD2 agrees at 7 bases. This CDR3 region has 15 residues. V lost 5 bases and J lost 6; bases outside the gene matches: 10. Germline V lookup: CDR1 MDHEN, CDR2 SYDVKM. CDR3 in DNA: TGTGCCAGCAGTCCCCCCGGAGCGGGGATCAATGAGCAGTTCTTC. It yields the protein CASSPPGAGINEQFF. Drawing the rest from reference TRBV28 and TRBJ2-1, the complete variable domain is DVKVTQSSRYLVKRTGEKVFLECVQDMDHENMFWYRQDPGLGLRLIYFSYDVKMKEKGDIPEGYSVSREKKERFSLILESASTNQTSMYLCASSPPGAGINEQFFGPGTRLTVL.

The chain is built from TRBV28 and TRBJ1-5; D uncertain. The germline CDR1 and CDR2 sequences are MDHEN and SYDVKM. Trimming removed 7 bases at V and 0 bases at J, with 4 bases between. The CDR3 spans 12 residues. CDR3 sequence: CASIGSNQPQHF. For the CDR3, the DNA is TGTGCCAGCATCGGTAGCAATCAGCCCCAGCATTTT.

CDR3 in DNA: TGTGCCAGCAGTGAGGACAGGGGGCTTCAGCCCCAGCATTTT. It encodes CASSEDRGLQPQHF. J is TRBJ1-5 and V is TRBV2; 11 bases align to TRBD1. With 3 bases clipped from V and 6 bases from J, the junction kept 1 base outside the gene matches. The germline gives CDR1 SNHLY, CDR2 FYNNEI. This CDR3 has 14 amino acids.

The DNA of the CDR3 is TGTGCCAGCAGCTTTTCGGGACAGGGAACCTACGAGCAGTACTTC. This gives the protein CASSFSGQGTYEQYF. The chain couples TRBV7-9 to TRBJ2-7; 9 nucleotides line up with TRBD1. The germline gives CDR1 SEHNR, CDR2 FQNEAQ (reference sequence). V lost 3 bases and J lost 2; bases outside the gene matches: 5. This CDR3 region has 15 residues.

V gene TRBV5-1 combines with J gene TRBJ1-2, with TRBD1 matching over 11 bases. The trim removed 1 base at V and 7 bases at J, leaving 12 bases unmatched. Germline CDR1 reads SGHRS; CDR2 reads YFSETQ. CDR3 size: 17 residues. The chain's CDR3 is CASSLRPQGQGGLGYTF. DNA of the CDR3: TGCGCCAGCAGCTTGAGACCTCAGGGACAGGGGGGTCTTGGCTACACCTTC.

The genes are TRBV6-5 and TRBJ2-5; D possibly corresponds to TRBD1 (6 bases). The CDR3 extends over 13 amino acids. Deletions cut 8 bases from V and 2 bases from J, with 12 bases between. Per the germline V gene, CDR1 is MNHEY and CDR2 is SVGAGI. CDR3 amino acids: CASPGQKQETQYF. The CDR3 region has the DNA TGTGCCAGCCCTGGACAGAAACAAGAGACCCAGTACTTC.

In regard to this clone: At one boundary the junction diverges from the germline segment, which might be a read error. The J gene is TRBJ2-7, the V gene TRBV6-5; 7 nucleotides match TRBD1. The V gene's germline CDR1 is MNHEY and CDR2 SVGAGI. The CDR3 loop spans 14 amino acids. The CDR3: CAISARTGSYEQYF. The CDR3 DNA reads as TGTGCCATCAGTGCTCGGACAGGTTCCTACGAGCAGTACTTC.

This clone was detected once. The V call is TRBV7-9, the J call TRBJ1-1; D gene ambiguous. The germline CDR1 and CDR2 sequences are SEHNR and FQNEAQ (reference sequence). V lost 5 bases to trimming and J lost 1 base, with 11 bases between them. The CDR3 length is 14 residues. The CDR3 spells CASSMVPGNTEAFF. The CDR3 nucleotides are TGTGCCAGCAGCATGGTTCCGGGGAACACTGAAGCTTTCTTT. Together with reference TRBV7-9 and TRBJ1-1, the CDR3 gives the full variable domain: DTGVSQNPRHKITKRGQNVTFRCDPISEHNRLYWYRQTLGQGPEFLTYFQNEAQLEKSRLLSDRFSAERPKGSFSTLEIQRTEQGDSAMYLCASSMVPGNTEAFFGQGTRLTVV.

The CDR3 bases are TGTGCCAGCAGGGGGTGGGGGATCGCTGAAGCTTTCTTT. It encodes CASRGWGIAEAFF. This chain connects TRBV2 to TRBJ1-1; D might be TRBD1 (5 bases). Germline V gene lookup returns CDR1 SNHLY and CDR2 FYNNEI. V dropped 6 bases and J dropped 6 bases, with 14 bases sitting between them. The CDR3 contains 13 residues.

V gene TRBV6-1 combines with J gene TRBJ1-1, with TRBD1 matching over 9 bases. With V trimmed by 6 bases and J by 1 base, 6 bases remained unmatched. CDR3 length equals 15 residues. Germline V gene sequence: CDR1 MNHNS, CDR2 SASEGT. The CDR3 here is CASSGQGRRNTEAFF. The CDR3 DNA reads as TGTGCCAGCAGCGGACAGGGGCGAAGGAACACTGAAGCTTTCTTT.

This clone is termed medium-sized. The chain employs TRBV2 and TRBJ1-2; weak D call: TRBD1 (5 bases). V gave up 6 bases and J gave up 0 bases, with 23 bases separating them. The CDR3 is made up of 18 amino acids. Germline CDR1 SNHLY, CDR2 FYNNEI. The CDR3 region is CASSPGTSRWDSNYGYTF. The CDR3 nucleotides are TGTGCCAGCAGCCCCGGGACTTCCCGGTGGGATTCTAACTATGGCTACACCTTC.

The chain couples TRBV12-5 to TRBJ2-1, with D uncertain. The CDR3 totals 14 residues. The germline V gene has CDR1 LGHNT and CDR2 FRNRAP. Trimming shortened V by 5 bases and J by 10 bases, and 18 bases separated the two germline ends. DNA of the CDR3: TGTGCTAGTGGTCCCTACCCGGACGGCGCGGAGCAGTTCTTC. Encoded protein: CASGPYPDGAEQFF.

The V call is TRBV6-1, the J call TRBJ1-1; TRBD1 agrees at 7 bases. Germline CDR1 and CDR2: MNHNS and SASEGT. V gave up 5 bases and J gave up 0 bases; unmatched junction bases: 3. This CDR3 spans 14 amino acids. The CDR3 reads CASSSQGVNTEAFF. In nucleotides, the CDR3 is TGTGCCAGCAGTAGTCAGGGGGTGAACACTGAAGCTTTCTTT.

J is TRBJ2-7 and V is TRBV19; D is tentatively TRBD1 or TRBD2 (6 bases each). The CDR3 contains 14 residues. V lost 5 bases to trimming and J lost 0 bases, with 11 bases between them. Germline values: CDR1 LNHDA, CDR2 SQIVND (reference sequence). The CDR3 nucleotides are TGTGCCAGTAGTGGGGGGCTCTCCTCCTACGAGCAGTACTTC. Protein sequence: CASSGGLSSYEQYF.

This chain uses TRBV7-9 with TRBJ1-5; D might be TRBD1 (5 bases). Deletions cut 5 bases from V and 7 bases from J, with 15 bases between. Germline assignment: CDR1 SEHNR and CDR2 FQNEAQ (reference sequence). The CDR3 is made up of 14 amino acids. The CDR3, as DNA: TGTGCCAGCAGCCGGGACGGCCGCCGACAGCCCCAGCATTTT. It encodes CASSRDGRRQPQHF. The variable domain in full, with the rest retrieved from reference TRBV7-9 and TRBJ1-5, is DTGVSQNPRHKITKRGQNVTFRCDPISEHNRLYWYRQTLGQGPEFLTYFQNEAQLEKSRLLSDRFSAERPKGSFSTLEIQRTEQGDSAMYLCASSRDGRRQPQHFGDGTRLSIL.

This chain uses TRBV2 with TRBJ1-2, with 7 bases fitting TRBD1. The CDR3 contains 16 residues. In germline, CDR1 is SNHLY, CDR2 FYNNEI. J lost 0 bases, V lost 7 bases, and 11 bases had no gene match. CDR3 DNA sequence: TGTGCCAGCACCCCGGACAGGCCCCCGGCTAACTATGGCTACACCTTC. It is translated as CASTPDRPPANYGYTF. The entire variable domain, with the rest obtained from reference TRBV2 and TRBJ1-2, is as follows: EPEVTQTPSHQVTQMGQEVILRCVPISNHLYFYWYRQILGQKVEFLVSFYNNEISEKSEIFDDQFSVERPDGSNFTLKIRSTKLEDSAMYFCASTPDRPPANYGYTFGSGTRLTVV.

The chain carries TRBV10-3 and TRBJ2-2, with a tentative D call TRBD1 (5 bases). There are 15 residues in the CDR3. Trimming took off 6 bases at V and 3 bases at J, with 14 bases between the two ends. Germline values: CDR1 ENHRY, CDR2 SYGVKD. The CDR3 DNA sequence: TGTGCCATCAGGTATAGCCAGGGCGACACCGGGGAGCTGTTTTTT. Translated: CAIRYSQGDTGELFF.

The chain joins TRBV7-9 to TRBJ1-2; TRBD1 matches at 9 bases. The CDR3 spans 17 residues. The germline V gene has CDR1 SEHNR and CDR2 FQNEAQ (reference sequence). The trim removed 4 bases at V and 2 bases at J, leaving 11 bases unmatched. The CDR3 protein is CASSSPLGTGRNYGYTF. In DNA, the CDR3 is TGTGCCAGCAGCTCGCCGTTGGGGACAGGGAGGAACTATGGCTACACCTTC.

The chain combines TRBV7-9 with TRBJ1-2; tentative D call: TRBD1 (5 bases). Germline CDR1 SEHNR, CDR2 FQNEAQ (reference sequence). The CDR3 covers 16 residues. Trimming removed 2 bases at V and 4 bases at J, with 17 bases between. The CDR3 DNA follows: TGTGCCAGCAGCTTAAAGGGCAGCAGGGAGGGCTATGGCTACACCTTC. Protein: CASSLKGSREGYGYTF. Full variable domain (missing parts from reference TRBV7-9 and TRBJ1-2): DTGVSQNPRHKITKRGQNVTFRCDPISEHNRLYWYRQTLGQGPEFLTYFQNEAQLEKSRLLSDRFSAERPKGSFSTLEIQRTEQGDSAMYLCASSLKGSREGYGYTFGSGTRLTVV.

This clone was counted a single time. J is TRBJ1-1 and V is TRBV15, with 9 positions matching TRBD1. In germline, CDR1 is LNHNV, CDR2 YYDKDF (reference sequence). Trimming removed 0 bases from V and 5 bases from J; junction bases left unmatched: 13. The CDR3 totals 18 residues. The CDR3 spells CATSREGQGVGVGTEAFF. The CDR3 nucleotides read TGTGCCACCAGCAGAGAGGGACAGGGAGTCGGAGTCGGGACTGAAGCTTTCTTT.

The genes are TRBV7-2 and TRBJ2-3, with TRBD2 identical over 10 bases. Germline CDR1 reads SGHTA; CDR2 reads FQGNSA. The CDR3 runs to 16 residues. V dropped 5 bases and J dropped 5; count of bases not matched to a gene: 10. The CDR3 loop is CASSPHSSGSKDTQYF. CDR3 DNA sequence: TGTGCCAGCAGCCCGCATTCTAGCGGGAGTAAAGATACGCAGTATTTT.